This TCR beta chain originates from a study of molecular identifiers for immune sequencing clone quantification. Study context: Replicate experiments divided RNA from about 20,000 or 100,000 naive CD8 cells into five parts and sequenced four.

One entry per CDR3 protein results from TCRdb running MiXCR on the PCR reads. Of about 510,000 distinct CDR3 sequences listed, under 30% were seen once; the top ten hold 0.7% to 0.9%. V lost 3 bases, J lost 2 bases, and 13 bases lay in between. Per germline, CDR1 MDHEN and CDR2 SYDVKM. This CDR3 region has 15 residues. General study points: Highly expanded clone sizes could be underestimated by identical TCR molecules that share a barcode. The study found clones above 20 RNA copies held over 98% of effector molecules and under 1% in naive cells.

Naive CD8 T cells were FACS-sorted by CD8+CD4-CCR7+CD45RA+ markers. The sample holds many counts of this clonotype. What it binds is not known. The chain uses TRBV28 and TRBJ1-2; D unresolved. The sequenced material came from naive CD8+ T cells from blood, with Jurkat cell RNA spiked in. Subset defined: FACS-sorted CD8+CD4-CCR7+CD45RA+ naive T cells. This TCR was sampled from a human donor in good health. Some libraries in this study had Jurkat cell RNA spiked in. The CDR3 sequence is CASSFRTNRNYGYTF. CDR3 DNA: TGTGCCAGCAGTTTCCGGACCAACAGAAACTATGGCTACACCTTC.